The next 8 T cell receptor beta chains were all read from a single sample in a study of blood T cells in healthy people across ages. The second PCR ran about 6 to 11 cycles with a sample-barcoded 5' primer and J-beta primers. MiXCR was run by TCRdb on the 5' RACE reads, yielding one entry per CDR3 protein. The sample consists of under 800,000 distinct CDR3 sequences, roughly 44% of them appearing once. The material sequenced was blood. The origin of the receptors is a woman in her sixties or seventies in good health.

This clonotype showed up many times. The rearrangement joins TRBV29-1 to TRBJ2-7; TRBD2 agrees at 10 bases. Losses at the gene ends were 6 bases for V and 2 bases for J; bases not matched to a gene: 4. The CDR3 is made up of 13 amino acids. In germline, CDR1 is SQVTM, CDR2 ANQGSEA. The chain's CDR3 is CSVWTSGPYEQYF. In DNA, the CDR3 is TGCAGCGTGTGGACTAGCGGCCCCTACGAGCAGTACTTC.

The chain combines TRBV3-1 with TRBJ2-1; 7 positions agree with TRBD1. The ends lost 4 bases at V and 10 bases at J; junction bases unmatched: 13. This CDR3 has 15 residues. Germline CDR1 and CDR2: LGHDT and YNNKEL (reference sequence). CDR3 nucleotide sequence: TGTGCCAGCAGCCGGGTCGGGACAGCGACCTACGAGCAGTTCTTC. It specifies CASSRVGTATYEQFF.

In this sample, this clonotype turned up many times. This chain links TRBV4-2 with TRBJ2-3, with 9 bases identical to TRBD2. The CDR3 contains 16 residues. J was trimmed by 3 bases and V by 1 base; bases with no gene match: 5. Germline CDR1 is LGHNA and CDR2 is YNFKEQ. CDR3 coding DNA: TGTGCCAGCAGCCAAGTGGTAGCGGGAGAGACAGATACGCAGTATTTT. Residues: CASSQVVAGETDTQYF.

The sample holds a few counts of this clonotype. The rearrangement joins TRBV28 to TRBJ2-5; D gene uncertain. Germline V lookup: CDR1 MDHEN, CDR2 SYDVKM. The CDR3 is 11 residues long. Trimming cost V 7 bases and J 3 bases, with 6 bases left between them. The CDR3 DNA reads TGTGCCAGCAATATCGAAGAGACCCAGTACTTC. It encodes CASNIEETQYF.

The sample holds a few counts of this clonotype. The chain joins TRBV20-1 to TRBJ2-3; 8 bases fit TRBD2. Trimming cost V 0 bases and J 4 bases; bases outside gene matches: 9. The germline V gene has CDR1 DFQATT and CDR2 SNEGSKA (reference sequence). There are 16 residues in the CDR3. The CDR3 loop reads CSARDRASGLADTQYF. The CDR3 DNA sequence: TGCAGTGCTAGAGATCGGGCTAGCGGGTTGGCAGATACGCAGTATTTT.

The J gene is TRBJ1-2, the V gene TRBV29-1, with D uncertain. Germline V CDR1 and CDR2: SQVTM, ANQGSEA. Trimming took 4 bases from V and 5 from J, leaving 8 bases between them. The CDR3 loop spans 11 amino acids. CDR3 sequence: CSVGENYGYTF. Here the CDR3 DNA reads TGCAGCGTTGGGGAGAATTATGGCTACACCTTC.

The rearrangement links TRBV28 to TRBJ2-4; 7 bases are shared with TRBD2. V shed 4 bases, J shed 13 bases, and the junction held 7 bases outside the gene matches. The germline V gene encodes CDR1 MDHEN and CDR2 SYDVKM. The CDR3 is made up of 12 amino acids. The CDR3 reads CASSSQREEQYF. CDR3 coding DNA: TGTGCCAGCAGTTCTCAGCGGGAAGAGCAGTACTTC.

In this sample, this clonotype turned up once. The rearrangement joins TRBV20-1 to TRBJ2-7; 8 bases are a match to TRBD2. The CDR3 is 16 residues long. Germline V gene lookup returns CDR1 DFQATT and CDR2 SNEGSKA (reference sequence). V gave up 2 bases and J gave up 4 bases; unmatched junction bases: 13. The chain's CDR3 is CSARPPGASGSYEQYF. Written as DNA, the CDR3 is TGCAGTGCTAGACCCCCGGGAGCCAGCGGGAGTTACGAGCAGTACTTC.